This TCR beta chain appears in the sequencing data of a study of OX40 agonist ivuxolimab in advanced cancers. As for the study in general: Hepatocellular carcinoma, melanoma, renal cell or head and neck cancer occurred in dose-escalation patients.

This CDR3 comprises 15 residues. The germline CDR1 and CDR2 sequences are SGHRS and YFSETQ. Trimming cost V 4 bases and J 3 bases, with 16 bases left between them. Patients with a history of autoimmune disease or on systemic immunosuppression were excluded. TCRdb's table, derived via immunoSEQ multiplex PCR, lists solely in-frame clones and lacks some. This table holds 43,000 or so clones, more than 85% found once. The receptor was derived from an adult with an advanced solid tumor such as melanoma, head and neck, liver or kidney cancer. The chain has TRBV5-1 and TRBJ2-5; possibly TRBD1 or TRBD2 for D (6 bases each). Specimen: CD4+ or CD8+ T cells sorted from blood, collected in a trial of the OX40 agonist ivuxolimab. The CDR3 here is CASSARGAEKETQYF. The CDR3 DNA is TGCGCCAGCAGCGCTAGGGGGGCGGAAAAAGAGACCCAGTACTTC. Drawing the rest from reference TRBV5-1 and TRBJ2-5, the complete variable domain is KAGVTQTPRYLIKTRGQQVTLSCSPISGHRSVSWYQQTPGQGLQFLFEYFSETQRNKGNFPGRFSGRQFSNSRSEMNVSTLELGDSALYLCASSARGAEKETQYFGPGTRLLVL.